Listed below are T cell receptor beta chains from one sample, sequenced in a study of blood T cell repertoires in COVID-19. Sequencing used immunoSEQ multiplex PCR; TCRdb keeps in-frame clones, though not all of them. The sample has 130,000 to 150,000 clones, about 85% seen once. The sequenced material came from peripheral blood. The receptors derive from a human donor in a cohort sampled during active COVID-19. CDR3s include the opening cysteine and the closing phenylalanine or tryptophan. D genes are given only for firm matches. Expanded clones are given a class, and other clones once, few, many or no size at all.

J gene | D gene | clone size | CDR3 length | V gene | CDR3 protein | CDR3 DNA
TRBJ2-1 | TRBD1 | - | 14 | TRBV19 | CASSIGLTGAQQFF | TGTGCCAGTAGTATAGGGCTTACAGGGGCACAGCAGTTCTTC
TRBJ2-3 | TRBD2 | - | 16 | TRBV3-1/TRBV3-2 | CASSQGGAGGWDTQYF | TGTGCCAGCAGCCAAGGAGGAGCGGGGGGTTGGGATACGCAGTATTTT
TRBJ1-1 | - | - | 13 | TRBV19 | CASSPQQGTEAFF | TGTGCCAGTAGTCCTCAACAGGGTACTGAAGCTTTCTTT
TRBJ1-5 | TRBD1 | - | 15 | TRBV5-1 | CASSLGTDSNQPQHF | TGCGCCAGCAGCTTAGGGACAGATAGCAATCAGCCCCAGCATTTT
TRBJ1-4 | - | - | 16 | TRBV9 | CASSVSPVETNEKLFF | TGTGCCAGCAGCGTCAGTCCCGTTGAAACTAATGAAAAACTGTTTTTT
TRBJ1-2 | - | - | 14 | TRBV5-1 | CASFDQGTNYGYTF | TGCGCCAGCTTCGATCAGGGGACAAACTATGGCTACACCTTC
TRBJ1-1 | TRBD1 | - | 14 | TRBV19 | CASSIARGPTEAFF | TGTGCCAGTAGTATAGCAAGGGGGCCCACTGAAGCTTTCTTT
TRBJ2-5 | - | few | 19 | TRBV1 | CTSSRAPGLATPFQETQYF | TGCACCAGCAGCCGCGCCCCGGGACTAGCGACTCCCTTCCAAGAGACCCAGTACTTC
TRBJ1-4 | - | once | 14 | TRBV4-1 | CASSQLGVAEKLFF | TGCGCCAGCAGCCAACTCGGGGTAGCCGAAAAACTGTTTTTT
TRBJ1-2 | TRBD1 | - | 15 | TRBV27 | CASRPQGGVGYGYTF | TGTGCCAGCAGGCCACAGGGGGGCGTGGGCTATGGCTACACCTTC
TRBJ2-2 | TRBD2 | few | 16 | TRBV7-2 | CASSLQAGVNTGELFF | TGTGCCAGCAGCTTACAAGCGGGGGTCAACACCGGGGAGCTGTTTTTT
TRBJ1-1 | - | - | 13 | TRBV19 | CASSMRRASEAFF | TGTGCCAGTAGTATGCGGAGGGCCTCTGAAGCTTTCTTT
TRBJ1-2 | - | - | 14 | TRBV28 | CASSSMQGTYGYTF | TGTGCCAGCAGTTCCATGCAGGGCACGTACGGCTACACCTTC
TRBJ1-5 | - | few | 16 | TRBV7-8 | CASSLARVSNSQPQHF | TGTGCCAGCAGCTTAGCACGGGTTAGCAATAGTCAGCCCCAGCATTTT
TRBJ1-5 | TRBD1 | - | 16 | TRBV30 | CAWRGTGGWGNQPQHF | TGTGCCTGGAGGGGGACAGGGGGTTGGGGCAATCAGCCCCAGCATTTT
TRBJ1-1 | - | - | 15 | TRBV5-1 | CASSLFGEGNTEAFF | TGCGCCAGCAGCTTGTTCGGGGAGGGGAACACTGAAGCTTTCTTT
TRBJ2-5 | - | - | 14 | TRBV7-9 | CASSLVGTAGTQYF | TGTGCCAGCAGCTTAGTTGGCACTGCAGGGACCCAGTACTTC
TRBJ2-7 | - | - | 14 | TRBV3-1/TRBV3-2 | CASSHAGAGLEQYF | TGTGCCAGCAGCCACGCTGGAGCGGGCCTCGAGCAGTACTTC
TRBJ2-1 | - | - | 13 | TRBV10-3 | CAISESSIMSVFF | TGTGCCATCAGTGAGTCCTCGATAATGAGTGTGTTCTTC
TRBJ2-5 | - | few | 15 | TRBV5-1 | CASSLDPRRGETQYF | TGCGCCAGCAGCTTGGACCCGAGGAGGGGAGAGACCCAGTACTTC
TRBJ1-4 | TRBD1 | - | 16 | TRBV19 | CASISLGRQGKEKLFF | TGTGCCAGTATCTCGTTGGGGCGACAGGGTAAAGAAAAACTGTTTTTT